Sequencing of this TCR beta chain was carried out in a study of blood T cell repertoires in COVID-19. About the study: COVID-19 samples, acute and convalescent, were from the United States, Italy and Spain. T cells, B-cell-depleted T cells, or PBMCs supplied cDNA or gDNA.

CDR1 is SGHAT and CDR2 is FQNNGV in the germline V gene. This CDR3 has 13 residues. Trimming left V 2 bases short and J 1 base short, with 6 bases between. Original handling: The authors estimated nucleated cell counts from reference gene primer amplification. Sequencing was performed with immunoSEQ multiplex PCR; in TCRdb, only in-frame clones are kept and a portion is missing. The V and J calls and clone size are taken from that table; D and trimming were inferred from the DNA. The sample has 39,000 or so clones; around 81% are singletons. The TCR was taken from a man aged 35-49 years with active or convalescent COVID-19. The sequencing sample was made of peripheral blood. J is TRBJ2-7 and V is TRBV11-2; D not resolved. The CDR3 DNA follows: TGTGCCAGCAGCTTACTCCCTTCCTACGAGCAGTACTTC. This sequence encodes CASSLLPSYEQYF.